A selection of T cell receptor beta chains follows, all from one sample in a study of radiation and T cells in renal cell carcinoma. TCRdb's table, derived via immunoSEQ multiplex PCR, lists solely in-frame clones and lacks some. The profile covers about 140,000 clones, with roughly 85% appearing a single time and approximately 22% taken by the ten largest. The material was blood, obtained from a patient whose treatment included radiotherapy and nephrectomy. The source is a woman aged 50 to 60 with renal cell carcinoma. Both conserved end residues are part of each CDR3. A D gene is named only where the DNA matches it firmly. Size is omitted from some rows. Given values are once, few, many or a class for expanded clones.

V: TRBV5-1; size: -; D: -; J: TRBJ2-7; CDR3: CASKLDGYSYEQYF; DNA: TGCGCCAGCAAATTGGACGGGTACTCCTACGAGCAGTACTTC
V: TRBV10-1; size: -; D: TRBD1; J: TRBJ2-3; CDR3: CASSDTGTATDTQYF; DNA: TGCGCCAGCAGTGATACCGGGACAGCCACAGATACGCAGTATTTT
V: TRBV20-1; size: -; D: -; J: TRBJ2-7; CDR3: CSALGLEQYF; DNA: TGCAGTGCCCTTGGGCTCGAGCAGTACTTC
V: TRBV6-5; size: -; D: TRBD1; J: TRBJ1-2; CDR3: CATGDSDYGYTF; DNA: TGTGCCACCGGGGACAGTGACTATGGCTACACCTTC
V: TRBV10-1; size: -; D: TRBD1; J: TRBJ2-3; CDR3: CASSDETGGPDTQYF; DNA: TGCGCCAGCAGTGATGAGACAGGGGGCCCAGATACGCAGTATTTT
V: TRBV9; size: -; D: -; J: TRBJ1-2; CDR3: CASSSPTGTGRDGYTF; DNA: TGTGCCAGCAGCTCACCAACTGGGACCGGTAGGGATGGCTACACCTTC
V: TRBV18; size: -; D: -; J: TRBJ1-2; CDR3: CASSPSRSQGSYGYTF; DNA: TGTGCCAGCTCACCATCACGGTCCCAAGGCAGCTATGGCTACACCTTC
V: TRBV27; size: -; D: -; J: TRBJ2-7; CDR3: CASSPPSSYEQYF; DNA: TGTGCCAGCAGTCCCCCCAGCTCCTACGAGCAGTACTTC
V: TRBV20-1; size: -; D: -; J: TRBJ1-6; CDR3: CSVFNSPLHF; DNA: TGCAGTGTTTTTAATTCACCCCTCCACTTT
V: TRBV4-2; size: many; D: -; J: TRBJ1-2; CDR3: CASSPRQVHTNGYTF; DNA: TGTGCCAGCAGCCCCAGGCAGGTTCATACGAATGGCTACACCTTC
V: TRBV18; size: -; D: -; J: TRBJ1-1; CDR3: CASSPPNKVSEAFF; DNA: TGTGCCAGCTCACCCCCGAACAAAGTCTCTGAAGCTTTCTTT
V: TRBV6-6; size: -; D: -; J: TRBJ2-7; CDR3: CASSTPRGGPYEQYF; DNA: TGTGCCAGCAGTACCCCCAGGGGGGGACCCTACGAGCAGTACTTC